This T cell receptor (beta chain) comes out of a study of T cells in localized non-small cell lung cancer (dated by TCRdb to 2020 to 2021). Describing the broader study: T cell repertoires of 236 early-stage NSCLC patients were analyzed, with tumors being compared against uninvolved tumor-adjacent lungs. The cohort comprised 236 treatment-naïve NSCLC patients with resected, localized lung tumors. Of the NSCLC patients, roughly 130 were male and approximately 97 were female, and the mean age was approximately 64 years.

The immunoSEQ Assay was used to sequence TCR beta CDR3 regions from DNA. On the authors' methods: T cell density was computed as TCR beta template counts normalized to usable DNA estimated by amplifying housekeeping genes. The preseqR package was used to estimate richness by extrapolating to 400,000 templates for PBMC samples and to 120,000 templates for tissue samples. Clonality was taken to be one minus Pielou's evenness. Differential abundance testing on productive amino-acid clonotypes, with a minimum total count of 5 and an alpha of 0.1, was used to identify tissue-enriched TCRs. The Jaccard Index and the Morisita Overlap Index were used to measure repertoire overlap between compartments. GLIPH grouped TCR beta CDR3s together with public tetramer-defined viral CDR3s, and a viral motif had to include at least three viral sequences and show V-gene enrichment. The source is immuneACCESS, and TCRdb retained only in-frame sequences with V and J called. Part of the clones is not carried over; for the studies checked, unresolved V genes explain less than half of this, and the remainder is unexplained. V, J and clone size were drawn from that table, and D and trimming were deduced from the DNA. The sample yields thousands of clones; 20% to 25% were counted once. Of the sample, roughly 6% falls within the top ten clones.

At diagnosis, peripheral blood, uninvolved tumor-adjacent lung and tumor were collected and stored as a combination of fresh-frozen and FFPE material. A note on this clone: The clone's antigen remains unknown. Per-base qualities were not stored, and no clone one base away is much larger.

Broader findings and caveats from the paper: Because of the exploratory design, TCR variables were selected using unadjusted p-values without false-discovery rate correction. Uninvolved tumor-adjacent lung showed the highest T cell clonality, higher than tumor, which suggests more focused antigenic responses in the adjacent lung. Of the top 100 tumor clones, a median of 57 were detected in paired uninvolved adjacent lung; over 25 were also among that lung's top 100. Higher blood T cell density associated with longer overall survival, while higher adjacent-lung clonality associated with shorter survival. Multi-region tumor sequencing was not performed, so intratumor heterogeneity could not be excluded.

Cut back by 0 bases and 0 bases, the V and J ends lie 9 bases apart. CDR1 and CDR2 (SGDLS, YYNGEE) derive from the germline V gene. Inclusive of the bounding cysteine and phenylalanine, the CDR3 is 15 residues long. The DNA shown is the 45-base CDR3, in frame from base 1. The TCR sequence derives from a man aged 35 to 69 with stage II lung adenocarcinoma. Recombination connected TRBV9 to TRBJ1-1; the D gene assignment is ambiguous. Here the sequenced sample was lung tumor tissue, taken before any cancer treatment. The CDR3 in this case is CASSVDRQMNTEAFF. The DNA sequence is given as TGTGCCAGCAGCGTAGACCGGCAGATGAACACTGAAGCTTTCTTT.